This T cell receptor beta chain was identified in a study of metastatic and nonmetastatic thyroid tumors. All patients were treatment-naive before thyroid surgery. As concerns this clone: As yet, its antigen is unknown.

Germline V lookup: CDR1 DFQATT, CDR2 SNEGSKA (reference sequence). Trimming removed 1 base at V and 2 bases at J, with 14 bases between. This CDR3 region has 15 residues. Per the original methods: A classifier for distant metastasis in papillary thyroid cancer was constructed using CDR3 differences observed across clinicopathological groups. TCRdb re-clonotyped the PCR reads through MiXCR. For this entry, the V and J calls and clone size follow TCRdb and not the study's own pipeline. The sample shows 21,000 or so clones, about 30% of them seen only once. Study observations and caveats: Within blood and tumor, benign nodules reportedly had significantly lower TCR beta diversity than malignant thyroid tumors did.

Material: tumor tissue. This clonotype was sampled from a female donor with papillary thyroid cancer or a benign thyroid nodule (not recorded which). Some clones in this sample may be carry-over from other donors' samples. The J gene is TRBJ1-1, the V gene TRBV20-1; D is ambiguous. The CDR3, as DNA: TGCAGTGCTAGAGTCCTCCTGGAGGTAAACACTGAAGCTTTCTTT. Protein: CSARVLLEVNTEAFF.